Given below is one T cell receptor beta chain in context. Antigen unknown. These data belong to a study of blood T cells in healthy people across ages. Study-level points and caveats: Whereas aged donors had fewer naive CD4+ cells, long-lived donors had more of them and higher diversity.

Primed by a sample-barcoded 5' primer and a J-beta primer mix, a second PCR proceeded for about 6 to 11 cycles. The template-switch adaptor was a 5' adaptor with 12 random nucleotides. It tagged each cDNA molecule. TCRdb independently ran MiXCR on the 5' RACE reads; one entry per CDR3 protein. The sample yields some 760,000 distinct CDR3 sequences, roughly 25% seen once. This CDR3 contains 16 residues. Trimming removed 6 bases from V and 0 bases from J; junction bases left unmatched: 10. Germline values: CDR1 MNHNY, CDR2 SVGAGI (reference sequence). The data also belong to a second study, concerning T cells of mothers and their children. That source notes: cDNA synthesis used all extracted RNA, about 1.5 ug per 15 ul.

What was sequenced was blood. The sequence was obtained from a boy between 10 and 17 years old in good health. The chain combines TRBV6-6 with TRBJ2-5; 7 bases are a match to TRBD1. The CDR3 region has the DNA TGTGCCAGCAGCGGACAGGATCGCGAGTACCAAGAGACCCAGTACTTC. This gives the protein CASSGQDREYQETQYF.